This is a list of T cell receptor beta chains from one sample in a study of blood T cell repertoires in COVID-19. TCRdb keeps only in-frame clones here, not all; method: immunoSEQ multiplex PCR. This table holds around 150,000 clones, 60% to 85% found once. The specimen sequenced was peripheral blood. The origin of the receptors is a man aged 55 to 70 with acute or convalescent COVID-19. The CDR3 runs from the conserved cysteine through the conserved F or W. The D gene is left open where the match is weak. Only part of the rows carry a size: once, few, many, or a class if the clone is expanded.

J gene: TRBJ2-7; V gene: TRBV10-3; D gene: -; clone size: -; CDR3 DNA: TGTGCCATCAGTGAGTCGACCAGGGGCTACGAGCAGTACTTC; CDR3 protein: CAISESTRGYEQYF
J gene: TRBJ1-4; V gene: TRBV2; D gene: TRBD1; clone size: -; CDR3 DNA: TGTGCCAGGGGGACAGGTGATAATGAAAAACTGTTTTTT; CDR3 protein: CARGTGDNEKLFF
J gene: TRBJ1-1; V gene: TRBV24-1; D gene: -; clone size: -; CDR3 DNA: TGTGCCACCAGTGATGGGGGAGGGAGAACTGAAGCTTTCTTT; CDR3 protein: CATSDGGGRTEAFF
J gene: TRBJ1-1; V gene: TRBV6-5; D gene: -; clone size: -; CDR3 DNA: TGTGCCAGCAGTTACTCGCAGGGTGTGAACACTGAAGCTTTCTTT; CDR3 protein: CASSYSQGVNTEAFF
J gene: TRBJ1-3; V gene: TRBV2; D gene: TRBD1; clone size: -; CDR3 DNA: TGTGCCAGCAGAGAGACAGGGGGTACTGGAAACACCATATATTTT; CDR3 protein: CASRETGGTGNTIYF
J gene: TRBJ2-7; V gene: TRBV11-2; D gene: -; clone size: -; CDR3 DNA: TGTGCCAGCAGCCCCGACACTGCGATGCAGTACTTC; CDR3 protein: CASSPDTAMQYF
J gene: TRBJ2-7; V gene: TRBV5-4; D gene: -; clone size: -; CDR3 DNA: TGTGCCAGCAGCCTTGGAGCCTACGAGCAGTACTTC; CDR3 protein: CASSLGAYEQYF
J gene: TRBJ2-1; V gene: TRBV19; D gene: TRBD1; clone size: -; CDR3 DNA: TGTGCCAGTAGTATCCCAGGGGGTGAGCAGTTCTTC; CDR3 protein: CASSIPGGEQFF
J gene: TRBJ1-1; V gene: TRBV10-2; D gene: TRBD1; clone size: -; CDR3 DNA: TGCGCCAGCAGTGGGACAGGGGACACTGAAGCTTTCTTT; CDR3 protein: CASSGTGDTEAFF
J gene: TRBJ1-1; V gene: TRBV5-6; D gene: -; clone size: -; CDR3 DNA: TGTGCCAGCAGCTTGGGACTTGCCGGCAACACTGAAGCTTTCTTT; CDR3 protein: CASSLGLAGNTEAFF
J gene: TRBJ1-1; V gene: TRBV6-4; D gene: -; clone size: -; CDR3 DNA: TGTGCCAGCAGTCCCTACATGAGGGTTGAGGCTGAAGCTTTCTTT; CDR3 protein: CASSPYMRVEAEAFF
J gene: TRBJ1-5; V gene: TRBV5-1; D gene: -; clone size: -; CDR3 DNA: TGCGCCAGCAGCTTGGTAGGGGGAAGCAATCAGCCCCAGCATTTT; CDR3 protein: CASSLVGGSNQPQHF
J gene: TRBJ2-1; V gene: TRBV5-4; D gene: -; clone size: -; CDR3 DNA: TGTGCCAGCTGTGTAGATCCTACCTACAATGAGCAGTTCTTC; CDR3 protein: CASCVDPTYNEQFF
J gene: TRBJ2-1; V gene: TRBV5-1; D gene: TRBD2; clone size: -; CDR3 DNA: TGCGCCAGCAGCTTGGACTTAGCGGGGGGGCTCAATGAGCAGTTCTTC; CDR3 protein: CASSLDLAGGLNEQFF
J gene: TRBJ2-7; V gene: TRBV6-1; D gene: -; clone size: -; CDR3 DNA: TGTGCCAGCAGTGAAGGGAGACGAAAAGCCTACGAGCAGTACTTC; CDR3 protein: CASSEGRRKAYEQYF
J gene: TRBJ1-1; V gene: TRBV4-2; D gene: -; clone size: -; CDR3 DNA: TGTGCCAGCAGCCAAGAGACAGGTGAAGCTTTCTTT; CDR3 protein: CASSQETGEAFF
J gene: TRBJ1-1; V gene: TRBV5-6; D gene: -; clone size: -; CDR3 DNA: TGTGCCAGCAGCGCCGGGGACACTGAAGCTTTCTTT; CDR3 protein: CASSAGDTEAFF
J gene: TRBJ1-6; V gene: TRBV19; D gene: -; clone size: -; CDR3 DNA: TGTGCCAGTAGTAAGGGGTTCGGGTTTCCAGAAGTACCCCTCCACTTT; CDR3 protein: CASSKGFGFPEVPLHF
J gene: TRBJ1-2; V gene: TRBV9; D gene: TRBD1; clone size: once; CDR3 DNA: TGTGCCAGCAGCCCAGGGGGACAGGGGGCGGACGGCTACACCTTC; CDR3 protein: CASSPGGQGADGYTF
J gene: TRBJ1-3; V gene: TRBV7-6; D gene: TRBD1; clone size: -; CDR3 DNA: TGTGCCAGCAGCCGGGACAGGGGAAACACCATATATTTT; CDR3 protein: CASSRDRGNTIYF
J gene: TRBJ1-2; V gene: TRBV13; D gene: -; clone size: -; CDR3 DNA: TGTGCCAGCAGCTTCTCAGGGGATGGCTACACCTTC; CDR3 protein: CASSFSGDGYTF
J gene: TRBJ2-1; V gene: TRBV3-1/TRBV3-2; D gene: TRBD1; clone size: -; CDR3 DNA: TGTGCCAGCAGCCTAAGCTCGGGAGGAGACAGGGGGCGTAGGGAGCAGTTCTTC; CDR3 protein: CASSLSSGGDRGRREQFF
J gene: TRBJ1-4; V gene: TRBV11-2; D gene: TRBD1; clone size: -; CDR3 DNA: TGTGCCAGCAGACGGACAGGGACTAATGAAAAACTGTTTTTT; CDR3 protein: CASRRTGTNEKLFF
J gene: TRBJ2-2; V gene: TRBV7-3; D gene: -; clone size: few; CDR3 DNA: TGTGCCAGCAGCTTGACGGGGAACACCGGGGAGCTGTTTTTT; CDR3 protein: CASSLTGNTGELFF
J gene: TRBJ1-2; V gene: TRBV4-1; D gene: TRBD1; clone size: -; CDR3 DNA: TGCGCCAGCAGTTACGGGACAGGGGCGAATGGCTACACCTTC; CDR3 protein: CASSYGTGANGYTF
J gene: TRBJ1-6; V gene: TRBV6-5; D gene: -; clone size: -; CDR3 DNA: TGTGCCAGCTATGGGGGGAGGAATAATTCACCCCTCCACTTT; CDR3 protein: CASYGGRNNSPLHF
J gene: TRBJ2-1; V gene: TRBV18; D gene: TRBD1; clone size: few; CDR3 DNA: TGTGCCAGCTCACCGACCGGGACAGGGACACGGAATGAGCAGTTCTTC; CDR3 protein: CASSPTGTGTRNEQFF
J gene: TRBJ1-2; V gene: TRBV15; D gene: TRBD1; clone size: -; CDR3 DNA: TGTGCCACCAGCAGTAACAGGGGTTCTAACTATGGCTACACCTTC; CDR3 protein: CATSSNRGSNYGYTF
J gene: TRBJ1-4; V gene: TRBV5-1; D gene: -; clone size: -; CDR3 DNA: TGCGCCAGCAGCTCGACAGCTGCAACTAATGAAAAACTGTTTTTT; CDR3 protein: CASSSTAATNEKLFF
J gene: TRBJ2-7; V gene: TRBV10-3; D gene: -; clone size: -; CDR3 DNA: TGTGCCATCAGTGAGTCTAACAGTGGGTACGAGCAGTACTTC; CDR3 protein: CAISESNSGYEQYF
J gene: TRBJ1-1; V gene: TRBV3-1/TRBV3-2; D gene: -; clone size: few; CDR3 DNA: TGTGCCAGCAGCAGAATCTCAGGGAACACTGAAGCTTTCTTT; CDR3 protein: CASSRISGNTEAFF
J gene: TRBJ1-2; V gene: TRBV6-5; D gene: -; clone size: -; CDR3 DNA: TGTGCCAGCAGTTCTCGGGACGTGGGGGGATGGTATGGCTACACCTTC; CDR3 protein: CASSSRDVGGWYGYTF
J gene: TRBJ2-7; V gene: TRBV4-1; D gene: -; clone size: once; CDR3 DNA: TGCGCCAGCAGCCAAGGACTTCTCCGACCCTCCTACGAGCAGTACTTC; CDR3 protein: CASSQGLLRPSYEQYF
J gene: TRBJ2-1; V gene: TRBV19; D gene: -; clone size: -; CDR3 DNA: TGTGCCAGTAGTATTTCAGCGACCTACAATGAGCAGTTCTTC; CDR3 protein: CASSISATYNEQFF
J gene: TRBJ2-6; V gene: TRBV19; D gene: -; clone size: -; CDR3 DNA: TGTGCCAGTAGTATGGGGAGGCAGACTGGGGCCAACGTCCTGACTTTC; CDR3 protein: CASSMGRQTGANVLTF
J gene: TRBJ2-1; V gene: TRBV5-1; D gene: TRBD2; clone size: -; CDR3 DNA: TGCGCCAGCAGGGATTTTAGCGGGGGCGCGGGGAATGAGCAGTTCTTC; CDR3 protein: CASRDFSGGAGNEQFF
J gene: TRBJ1-1; V gene: TRBV4-3; D gene: -; clone size: -; CDR3 DNA: TGCGCCAGCAGCGTAACAATGAACACTGAAGCTTTCTTT; CDR3 protein: CASSVTMNTEAFF
J gene: TRBJ2-3; V gene: TRBV29-1; D gene: -; clone size: few; CDR3 DNA: TGCAGCGTCGGGGGTGGGACAGATACGCAGTATTTT; CDR3 protein: CSVGGGTDTQYF
J gene: TRBJ1-1; V gene: TRBV6-5; D gene: TRBD1; clone size: -; CDR3 DNA: TGTGCCAGCAGCCGGACGACAGGGATTAACACTGAAGCTTTCTTT; CDR3 protein: CASSRTTGINTEAFF
J gene: TRBJ2-7; V gene: TRBV29-1; D gene: -; clone size: -; CDR3 DNA: TGCAGCGTTGAATTGACGGACAGATTAAACTACGAGCAGTACTTC; CDR3 protein: CSVELTDRLNYEQYF
J gene: TRBJ2-1; V gene: TRBV7-2; D gene: -; clone size: -; CDR3 DNA: TGTGCCAGCAGCCTACGAAATGAGCAGTTCTTC; CDR3 protein: CASSLRNEQFF
J gene: TRBJ2-5; V gene: TRBV5-5; D gene: TRBD2; clone size: -; CDR3 DNA: TGTGCCAGCAGCTGGGAGGGGAAAGAGACCCAGTACTTC; CDR3 protein: CASSWEGKETQYF
J gene: TRBJ1-2; V gene: TRBV7-2; D gene: -; clone size: few; CDR3 DNA: TGTGCCAGCAGCCAACCCCACAGGGATACAAATGGCTACACCTTC; CDR3 protein: CASSQPHRDTNGYTF
J gene: TRBJ1-3; V gene: TRBV7-2; D gene: TRBD1; clone size: -; CDR3 DNA: TGTGCCAGCAGCTTAGTAGCGACAGGGCAAGGAAACACCATATATTTT; CDR3 protein: CASSLVATGQGNTIYF
J gene: TRBJ2-7; V gene: TRBV21-1; D gene: -; clone size: -; CDR3 DNA: TGTGCCAGCAGCAGGACTAGAGTCGCCTACGAGCAGTACTTC; CDR3 protein: CASSRTRVAYEQYF
J gene: TRBJ1-5; V gene: TRBV12-3/TRBV12-4; D gene: -; clone size: -; CDR3 DNA: TGTGCCAGCAGTTTAACATTTAATCAGCCCCAGCATTTT; CDR3 protein: CASSLTFNQPQHF
J gene: TRBJ2-1; V gene: TRBV7-3; D gene: -; clone size: -; CDR3 DNA: TGTGCCAGCAGCTTAACACGAACTAGTGGGTTGAATGAGCAGTTCTTC; CDR3 protein: CASSLTRTSGLNEQFF
J gene: TRBJ1-1; V gene: TRBV7-8; D gene: -; clone size: -; CDR3 DNA: TGTGCCAGCAGCTTACGGGAGCGGGGAACTGAAGCTTTCTTT; CDR3 protein: CASSLRERGTEAFF
J gene: TRBJ1-4; V gene: TRBV4-1; D gene: TRBD1; clone size: once; CDR3 DNA: TGCGCCAGCAGCCAAGGCCGGACAGGGGAAAAAGAAAAACTGTTTTTT; CDR3 protein: CASSQGRTGEKEKLFF
J gene: TRBJ1-2; V gene: TRBV5-1; D gene: TRBD1; clone size: -; CDR3 DNA: TGCGCCAGCAGCCCGGGACAGGGGAACTATGGCTACACCTTC; CDR3 protein: CASSPGQGNYGYTF
J gene: TRBJ1-1; V gene: TRBV6-1; D gene: -; clone size: -; CDR3 DNA: TGTGCCAGCAGGGAAGACGGGAAGCTTACTGAAGCTTTCTTT; CDR3 protein: CASREDGKLTEAFF
J gene: TRBJ2-5; V gene: TRBV21-1; D gene: -; clone size: -; CDR3 DNA: TGTGCCAGCAGCAACCTCCAGGGCCTCCAAGAGACCCAGTACTTC; CDR3 protein: CASSNLQGLQETQYF
J gene: TRBJ2-5; V gene: TRBV28; D gene: TRBD1; clone size: -; CDR3 DNA: TGTGCCAGCAGTTTGTCTTCCGGGACAGAATATCGGGAGACCCAGTACTTC; CDR3 protein: CASSLSSGTEYRETQYF
J gene: TRBJ2-1; V gene: TRBV10-1; D gene: -; clone size: -; CDR3 DNA: TGCGCCAGCAGTGAGTCTCCAAGCGCTTCCTACAATGAGCAGTTCTTC; CDR3 protein: CASSESPSASYNEQFF
J gene: TRBJ1-1; V gene: TRBV21-1; D gene: -; clone size: -; CDR3 DNA: TGTGCCAGCAGCAAAGACAGGGATGGAACTGAAGCTTTCTTT; CDR3 protein: CASSKDRDGTEAFF
J gene: TRBJ2-7; V gene: TRBV7-2; D gene: TRBD1; clone size: -; CDR3 DNA: TGTGCCAGCAGCTCAATGGGACAGAGCTACGAGCAGTACTTC; CDR3 protein: CASSSMGQSYEQYF
J gene: TRBJ2-5; V gene: TRBV4-3; D gene: TRBD1; clone size: few; CDR3 DNA: TGCGCCAGCAGCCAAGGGGCTTACAGGGGGACGGAGACCCAGTACTTC; CDR3 protein: CASSQGAYRGTETQYF
J gene: TRBJ2-2; V gene: TRBV19; D gene: -; clone size: -; CDR3 DNA: TGTGCCAGTAGTATAGATGGCCCTACAGCTTACACCGGGGAGCTGTTTTTT; CDR3 protein: CASSIDGPTAYTGELFF
J gene: TRBJ2-2; V gene: TRBV9; D gene: -; clone size: -; CDR3 DNA: TGTGCCAGCAGCGACTCAGGAGGGACCGGGGAGCTGTTTTTT; CDR3 protein: CASSDSGGTGELFF